The rows below give T cell receptor beta chains drawn from one sample of a study of naive and memory T cell subsets. TCRdb reanalysed the UMI-ligation and nested PCR reads using MiXCR and keeps one entry per CDR3 protein. The data show over 110,000 distinct CDR3 sequences, with approximately 21% seen just once and 0.55% to 0.75% held by the top ten. Input material: naive CD8+ T cells from blood. The receptors were sampled from a human donor in good health. Both conserved end residues are part of each CDR3. Fields, in order: J gene, V gene, CDR3 protein.

J gene: TRBJ2-7
V gene: TRBV7-8
CDR3 protein: CASSFYDPFYSVEQYF

J gene: TRBJ2-1
V gene: TRBV4-3
CDR3 protein: CASSQDTGGPGEQFF

J gene: TRBJ2-3
V gene: TRBV27
CDR3 protein: CASGRGAPDTQYF

J gene: TRBJ2-5
V gene: TRBV6-2/TRBV6-3
CDR3 protein: CASSYSSGAGETQYF

J gene: TRBJ2-7
V gene: TRBV28
CDR3 protein: CASSSGEGSSYEQYF

J gene: TRBJ1-5
V gene: TRBV24-1
CDR3 protein: CATSDHRDTNQPQHF

J gene: TRBJ2-1
V gene: TRBV12-3/TRBV12-4
CDR3 protein: CASRFNNEQFF

J gene: TRBJ2-2
V gene: TRBV5-1
CDR3 protein: CASSLLGGGELFF

J gene: TRBJ1-5
V gene: TRBV4-1
CDR3 protein: CASSQRQGRQPQHF

J gene: TRBJ2-5
V gene: TRBV7-8
CDR3 protein: CASSWSGSQETQYF

J gene: TRBJ1-1
V gene: TRBV14
CDR3 protein: CASSLGGGSGTEAFF

J gene: TRBJ2-2
V gene: TRBV6-2/TRBV6-3
CDR3 protein: CASSYSVAGGELFF

J gene: TRBJ1-5
V gene: TRBV20-1
CDR3 protein: CSARVDRGDQPQHF

J gene: TRBJ2-7
V gene: TRBV30
CDR3 protein: CAWSFGTGPSYEQYF

J gene: TRBJ2-3
V gene: TRBV7-6
CDR3 protein: CASSSPPGAGGTSTDTQYF

J gene: TRBJ2-7
V gene: TRBV2
CDR3 protein: CASSDVRGGGNSYEQYF

J gene: TRBJ1-5
V gene: TRBV28
CDR3 protein: CASRPAPLNQPQHF

J gene: TRBJ2-2
V gene: TRBV9
CDR3 protein: CASSSPGTGELFF

J gene: TRBJ2-3
V gene: TRBV2
CDR3 protein: CASTTDTQYF

J gene: TRBJ2-7
V gene: TRBV29-1
CDR3 protein: CSGLAGEIYEQYF

J gene: TRBJ2-5
V gene: TRBV12-3/TRBV12-4
CDR3 protein: CASTHGGVGETQYF

J gene: TRBJ2-1
V gene: TRBV3-1
CDR3 protein: CASSLVAGTYNEQFF

J gene: TRBJ1-3
V gene: TRBV20-1
CDR3 protein: CSASLGGMTGNTIYF

J gene: TRBJ2-7
V gene: TRBV6-2/TRBV6-3
CDR3 protein: CASSFSPPEEQYF

J gene: TRBJ2-1
V gene: TRBV12-3/TRBV12-4
CDR3 protein: CASSGIGASGSYNEQFF

J gene: TRBJ2-5
V gene: TRBV11-2
CDR3 protein: CASSSRARETQYF

J gene: TRBJ1-1
V gene: TRBV6-5
CDR3 protein: CASSYSHTGHTEAFF

J gene: TRBJ2-1
V gene: TRBV6-5
CDR3 protein: CASSYTAGQGEDNEQFF

J gene: TRBJ2-7
V gene: TRBV6-2/TRBV6-3
CDR3 protein: CASSYPRPLTGGYQYEQYF

J gene: TRBJ1-5
V gene: TRBV7-8
CDR3 protein: CASSRVLRDRGRRVGNQPQHF

J gene: TRBJ2-7
V gene: TRBV28
CDR3 protein: CASSPSDPRASYEQYF

J gene: TRBJ2-1
V gene: TRBV27
CDR3 protein: CASSSGQIPYNEQFF

J gene: TRBJ1-3
V gene: TRBV2
CDR3 protein: CASSDWTANSGNTIYF

J gene: TRBJ2-4
V gene: TRBV28
CDR3 protein: CASSFQGSIQYF

J gene: TRBJ1-1
V gene: TRBV6-2/TRBV6-3
CDR3 protein: CASSYSGGGTEAFF

J gene: TRBJ1-5
V gene: TRBV15
CDR3 protein: CATSSGTGKRQPQHF

J gene: TRBJ2-5
V gene: TRBV11-2
CDR3 protein: CASSPRAVGEETQYF

J gene: TRBJ2-3
V gene: TRBV12-3/TRBV12-4
CDR3 protein: CASSFTSGDLDEDTQYF

J gene: TRBJ2-3
V gene: TRBV6-2/TRBV6-3
CDR3 protein: CASSPAVAGVDTQYF

J gene: TRBJ2-3
V gene: TRBV5-1
CDR3 protein: CASSLRAGGSGSTDTQYF